Sequencing of this T cell receptor (beta chain) was carried out in a study of CD8 T cells in ankylosing spondylitis. This clonotype has only a few counts. Its target is unknown. Study conclusions and caveats: Characteristic of ankylosing spondylitis blood, it appeared, was a TCR beta motif comprising several highly homologous variants. Disease-associated clones were CD8+ and fairly uncommon in peripheral blood.

In TCRdb, the 5' RACE reads were re-called with MiXCR into one record per CDR3 protein. This repertoire shows about 330,000 distinct CDR3 sequences, under 8.5% found once; its top ten account for 14% to 15%. Sequenced material: blood, either unsorted or a sorted T cell fraction (not recorded which). This TCR was sampled from a male donor with ankylosing spondylitis.

CDR3 bases: TGTGCCAGCAGCTCTCCGACGGGAAGCCAGCATTTT. It yields the protein CASSSPTGSQHF. The chain carries TRBV7-9 and TRBJ1-5; D is ambiguous. V gave up 4 bases and J gave up 12 bases, with 13 bases separating them. This CDR3 contains 12 residues. The germline gives CDR1 SEHNR, CDR2 FQNEAQ (reference sequence).